The 27 T cell receptor beta chains below were found in one sample sequenced in a study of shared T cell receptors in the human thymus. Measured with immunoSEQ multiplex PCR; TCRdb has only the in-frame clones, and not every one. This repertoire shows under 850,000 clones, approximately 88% found once; its top ten account for 0.01%. The sample also formed part of further work on human thymus T cells.

The sample comprised thymocytes. These receptors originate from a boy younger than two with a congenital heart defect.

The chain employs TRBV4-1 and TRBJ2-7; TRBD2 might be the D (6 bases). Trimming pared 4 bases from V and 7 bases from J, leaving 17 bases between. CDR3 length: 14 residues. The germline V gene encodes CDR1 MGHRA and CDR2 YSYEKL. The CDR3 DNA reads TGCGCCAGCAGCCGGGGACGGGCAGGGAGGGAGCAGTACTTC. This sequence encodes CASSRGRAGREQYF.

This clone was seen just once. The CDR3 reads CASSAHRDFSYEQYF. Here the CDR3 DNA reads TGTGCCAGCAGTGCCCACCGGGACTTTTCCTACGAGCAGTACTTC. The J gene is TRBJ2-7, the V gene TRBV6-1; tentative D call: TRBD2 (6 bases). The CDR3 consists of 15 residues. Germline loops: CDR1 MNHNS, CDR2 SASEGT. Trimming shortened V by 4 bases and J by 1 base, and 14 bases separated the two germline ends.

Here the CDR3 reads CASRGLAEYNEQFF. The CDR3 region has the DNA TGTGCCAGTAGGGGACTAGCGGAGTACAATGAGCAGTTCTTC. The V call is TRBV6-1, the J call TRBJ2-1, with 11 nucleotides matching TRBD2. This CDR3 has 14 residues. CDR1 is MNHNS and CDR2 is SASEGT in the germline V gene. V lost 9 bases, J lost 4 bases, and 5 bases stayed unmatched.

The rearrangement joins TRBV25-1 to TRBJ2-1; 13 nucleotides match TRBD2. V lost 7 bases and J lost 7; bases outside the gene matches: 16. CDR1 and CDR2 (germline): MGHDK, SYGVNS. This CDR3 is built from 18 residues. CDR3 coding DNA: TGTGCCAGCATCTCCCCTTCAGGACTAGCGGGAGAAAAGAATGAGCAGTTCTTC. Translated: CASISPSGLAGEKNEQFF.

The chain links TRBV11-3 to TRBJ1-2; D remains unclear. This CDR3 has 13 residues. Trimming took 1 base from V and 4 from J, leaving 7 bases between them. In germline, CDR1 is SGHNT, CDR2 YENEEA. The CDR3 DNA reads TGTGCCAGCAGCTTAGGCGCCGGCTATGGCTACACCTTC. Translated, it gives CASSLGAGYGYTF. Full variable domain (outside the CDR3, taken from reference TRBV11-3 and TRBJ1-2): EAGVVQSPRYKIIEKKQPVAFWCNPISGHNTLYWYLQNLGQGPELLIRYENEEAVDDSQLPKDRFSAERLKGVDSTLKIQPAELGDSAVYLCASSLGAGYGYTFGSGTRLTVV.

This chain uses TRBV27 with TRBJ2-5; 12 bases are a match to TRBD1. The assigned J gene may be wrong: the sequence end matches TRBJ2-7 better. This CDR3 comprises 15 residues. Per germline, CDR1 MNHEY and CDR2 SMNVEV (reference sequence). The CDR3 region is CASSLGTGGGYEQYF. Written as DNA, the CDR3 is TGTGCCAGCAGTCTGGGGACAGGGGGCGGCTACGAGCAGTACTTC.

V usage is TRBV15 and J usage is TRBJ2-7, with 14 bases that match TRBD2. The CDR3 runs to 19 residues. In germline, CDR1 is LNHNV, CDR2 YYDKDF (reference sequence). V lost 0 bases to trimming and J lost 4 bases; unmatched junction nucleotides: 11. The CDR3 is CATSRDWPGLAGERYEQYF. The CDR3 coding sequence is TGTGCCACCAGCAGAGATTGGCCGGGACTAGCGGGAGAACGATACGAGCAGTACTTC.

The CDR3 region is CASSSSKIHNEQFF. CDR3 nucleotide sequence: TGTGCCAGCAGCTCTAGTAAGATCCACAATGAGCAGTTCTTC. V is TRBV7-2 and J is TRBJ2-1; the D is unclear. Germline V CDR1 and CDR2: SGHTA, FQGNSA. V lost 4 bases to trimming and J lost 5 bases, with 12 bases between them. CDR3 length equals 14 residues. The full variable domain, with the rest looked up from reference TRBV7-2 and TRBJ2-1, is GAGVSQSPSNKVTEKGKDVELRCDPISGHTALYWYRQSLGQGLEFLIYFQGNSAPDKSGLPSDRFSAERTGGSVSTLTIQRTQQEDSAVYLCASSSSKIHNEQFFGPGTRLTVL.

This chain connects TRBV2 to TRBJ1-5, with D unclear. The ends were cut back, 4 bases at V and 1 base at J, with 8 bases in the middle. The length of the CDR3 is 14 residues. From germline, CDR1 is SNHLY and CDR2 FYNNEI. The DNA for the CDR3 is TGTGCCAGCAGTGGAGGCCCGAGCAATCAGCCCCAGCATTTT. Translated: CASSGGPSNQPQHF. Filled out from reference TRBV2 and TRBJ1-5, the complete variable domain reads EPEVTQTPSHQVTQMGQEVILRCVPISNHLYFYWYRQILGQKVEFLVSFYNNEISEKSEIFDDQFSVERPDGSNFTLKIRSTKLEDSAMYFCASSGGPSNQPQHFGDGTRLSIL.

The chain combines TRBV6-5 with TRBJ1-4; D is ambiguous. The CDR3 contains 14 residues. Germline V gene data show CDR1 as MNHEY and CDR2 as SVGAGI. The germline V and J ends were trimmed by 5 bases and 0 bases, with 7 bases remaining between them. The CDR3 bases are TGTGCCAGCAGTCACTTAGCAACTAATGAAAAACTGTTTTTT. This encodes CASSHLATNEKLFF.

The V gene is TRBV29-1, the J gene TRBJ1-1; possibly TRBD1 for D (6 bases). From germline, CDR1 is SQVTM and CDR2 ANQGSEA. The V end was cut by 0 bases, the J end by 1 base, with 12 bases between. This CDR3 is 15 amino acids long. CDR3 nucleotides: TGCAGCGTTGAAGACGACAGGTACTCGAACACTGAAGCTTTCTTT. Protein: CSVEDDRYSNTEAFF.

V is TRBV10-1 and J is TRBJ2-2; D perhaps matches TRBD1 (6 bases). V lost 6 bases to trimming and J lost 4 bases, with 6 bases between them. The length of the CDR3 is 12 residues. Germline V CDR1 and CDR2: WNHNN, SYGVQD (reference sequence). The CDR3: CASRGGTGELFF. The CDR3 DNA reads TGCGCCAGCAGAGGGGGCACCGGGGAGCTGTTTTTT.

This rearrangement joins TRBV4-3 to TRBJ1-3; 8 nucleotides agree with TRBD1. Germline V gene sequence: CDR1 LGHNA, CDR2 YSLEER. This CDR3 is 14 amino acids long. The trim removed 4 bases at V and 6 bases at J, leaving 5 bases unmatched. CDR3 residues: CASSPGQGENTIYF. The DNA of the CDR3 is TGCGCCAGCAGCCCCGGACAGGGAGAAAACACCATATATTTT.

This clone is a singleton in its sample. The chain employs TRBV6-5 and TRBJ2-7; 8 nucleotides match TRBD1. With 6 bases clipped from V and 3 bases from J, the junction kept 7 bases outside the gene matches. This CDR3 contains 14 residues. Germline CDR1 and CDR2: MNHEY and SVGAGI. CDR3 DNA sequence: TGTGCCAGCAGCCGACAGGGGAGGCACTACGAGCAGTACTTC. Protein product: CASSRQGRHYEQYF.

This clone was counted a few times. This chain joins TRBV5-6 and TRBJ2-1; 8 nucleotides agree with TRBD2. This CDR3 contains 17 residues. Germline V CDR1 and CDR2: SGHDT, YYEEEE. V shed 1 base and J 4 bases; nucleotides not matched to a gene: 10. The CDR3 region is CASSLPASGRFYNEQFF. The CDR3 DNA reads TGTGCCAGCAGCTTGCCGGCTAGCGGGCGTTTTTACAATGAGCAGTTCTTC.

This CDR3 reads CASRPQRECEQFF. The CDR3 DNA follows: TGTGCCAGCAGGCCGCAGCGGGAGTGTGAGCAGTTCTTC. This chain connects TRBV11-2 to TRBJ2-1; the match to TRBD2 covers 8 bases. Germline loops: CDR1 SGHAT, CDR2 FQNNGV. This CDR3 region has 13 residues. With 6 bases clipped from V and 9 bases from J, the junction kept 7 bases outside the gene matches. Filled out from reference TRBV11-2 and TRBJ2-1, the complete variable domain reads EAGVAQSPRYKIIEKRQSVAFWCNPISGHATLYWYQQILGQGPKLLIQFQNNGVVDDSQLPKDRFSAERLKGVDSTLKIQPAKLEDSAVYLCASRPQRECEQFFGPGTRLTVL.

The chain employs TRBV10-3 and TRBJ2-7; TRBD2 aligns across 7 bases. Germline V gene sequence: CDR1 ENHRY, CDR2 SYGVKD. The V segment lost 2 bases and the J segment 2 bases; nucleotides outside the gene matches: 3. The CDR3 loop spans 14 amino acids. CDR3 sequence (DNA): TGTGCCATCAGTGAGCCGGGGGGAGCCTACGAGCAGTACTTC. Translation: CAISEPGGAYEQYF.

The count of this clone is one. The CDR3 protein is CASSEVGLAVYNEQFF. The CDR3 DNA follows: TGTGCCAGCAGTGAGGTGGGACTAGCGGTTTACAATGAGCAGTTCTTC. The chain links TRBV2 to TRBJ2-1; 11 nucleotides match TRBD2. V trimming: 3 bases; J trimming: 4 bases; junction bases outside the gene matches: 5. This CDR3 comprises 16 residues. The germline CDR1 and CDR2 sequences are SNHLY and FYNNEI.

The chain employs TRBV29-1 and TRBJ2-7, with 10 bases that match TRBD2. Germline V gene sequence: CDR1 SQVTM, CDR2 ANQGSEA. The CDR3 has 18 amino acids. Germline trimming cut 0 bases from V and 3 bases from J; bases unmatched to any gene: 14. The CDR3 here is CSVEEAGTIAGGSYEQYF. DNA of the CDR3: TGCAGCGTTGAAGAAGCGGGCACGATAGCGGGAGGCAGCTACGAGCAGTACTTC.

The chain has TRBV2 and TRBJ2-7; D is uncertain. Germline loops: CDR1 SNHLY, CDR2 FYNNEI. The CDR3 length is 11 residues. V was clipped by 7 bases and J by 6 bases, with 10 bases between them. The CDR3 loop is CASTEHSEQYF. CDR3 bases: TGTGCCAGCACCGAGCATTCCGAGCAGTACTTC.

The J gene is TRBJ2-5, the V gene TRBV5-6; the match to TRBD1 covers 9 bases. V dropped 0 bases and J dropped 5; count of bases not matched to a gene: 5. The CDR3 is 15 amino acids. CDR1 and CDR2 (germline): SGHDT, YYEEEE. The CDR3 sequence is CASSLGDRVRETQYF. DNA of the CDR3: TGTGCCAGCAGCTTGGGGGACAGGGTAAGGGAGACCCAGTACTTC.

The gene calls are TRBV10-2 and TRBJ2-7; TRBD2 might be the D (6 bases). The germline CDR1 and CDR2 sequences are WSHSY and SAAADI. The CDR3 consists of 15 residues. Trimming pared 8 bases from V and 4 bases from J, leaving 21 bases between. The CDR3 reads CASGLARDGGYEQYF. In nucleotides, the CDR3 is TGCGCCAGCGGGTTGGCGCGGGATGGCGGGTACGAGCAGTACTTC.

The CDR3 spells CASSMYPGPETQYF. CDR3 nucleotide sequence: TGTGCCAGTAGTATGTATCCAGGGCCAGAGACCCAGTACTTC. The J gene is TRBJ2-5, the V gene TRBV19; tentatively, D is TRBD1 (5 bases). Germline CDR1 reads LNHDA; CDR2 reads SQIVND (reference sequence). The ends were cut back, 3 bases at V and 4 bases at J, with 12 bases in the middle. The CDR3 totals 14 residues. The full variable domain, with the rest looked up from reference TRBV19 and TRBJ2-5, is DGGITQSPKYLFRKEGQNVTLSCEQNLNHDAMYWYRQDPGQGLRLIYYSQIVNDFQKGDIAEGYSVSREKKESFPLTVTSAQKNPTAFYLCASSMYPGPETQYFGPGTRLLVL.

The chain is built from TRBV7-9 and TRBJ1-5; D gene unclear. V was clipped by 1 base and J by 6 bases, with 10 bases between them. Germline V gene lookup returns CDR1 SEHNR and CDR2 FQNEAQ (reference sequence). This CDR3 has 14 residues. CDR3 in DNA: TGTGCCAGCAGCTTAGAGGCAGGTGGTCAGCCCCAGCATTTT. Its translation: CASSLEAGGQPQHF.

In this sample, this clone turned up a few times. The chain has TRBV27 and TRBJ1-3; 8 bases are a match to TRBD1. Trimming cost V 6 bases and J 4 bases; bases outside gene matches: 20. Germline V gives CDR1 MNHEY, CDR2 SMNVEV (reference sequence). The CDR3 totals 19 residues. In DNA, the CDR3 is TGTGCCAGCAGACCTCACGGTCCGGACGACAGGGGAAGAGGAAACACCATATATTTT. Amino acid sequence: CASRPHGPDDRGRGNTIYF.

The rearrangement joins TRBV29-1 to TRBJ2-5; unclear D gene. With 4 bases removed from V and 4 bases from J, the gap between germline ends came to 16 bases. Germline CDR1 is SQVTM and CDR2 is ANQGSEA. This CDR3 is built from 14 residues. The CDR3 loop reads CSVGPGPGGETQYF. The CDR3 DNA reads as TGCAGCGTTGGCCCCGGCCCCGGCGGAGAGACCCAGTACTTC.

The rearrangement joins TRBV28 to TRBJ2-7, with TRBD2 matching 11 bases. Germline V lookup: CDR1 MDHEN, CDR2 SYDVKM. The V and J ends lost 8 bases and 2 bases, in that order; junction bases with no gene match: 2. The length of the CDR3 is 13 residues. CDR3 residues: CASRLAGTYEQYF. CDR3 DNA: TGTGCCAGCCGACTAGCGGGGACCTACGAGCAGTACTTC.